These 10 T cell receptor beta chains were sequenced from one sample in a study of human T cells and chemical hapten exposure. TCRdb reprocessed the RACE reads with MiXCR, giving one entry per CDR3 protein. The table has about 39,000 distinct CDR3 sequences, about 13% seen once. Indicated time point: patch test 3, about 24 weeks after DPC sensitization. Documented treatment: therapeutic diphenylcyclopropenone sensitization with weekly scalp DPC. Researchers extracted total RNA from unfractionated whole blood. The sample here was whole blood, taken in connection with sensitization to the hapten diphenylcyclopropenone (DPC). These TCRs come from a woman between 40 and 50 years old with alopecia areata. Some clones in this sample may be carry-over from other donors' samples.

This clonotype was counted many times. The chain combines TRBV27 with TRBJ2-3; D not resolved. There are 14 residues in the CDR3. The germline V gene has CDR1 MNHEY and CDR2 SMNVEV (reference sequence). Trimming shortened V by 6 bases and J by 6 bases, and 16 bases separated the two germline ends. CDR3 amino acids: CASRRIPTTDTQYF. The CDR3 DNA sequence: TGTGCCAGCAGGCGCATACCCACCACCGATACGCAGTATTTT.

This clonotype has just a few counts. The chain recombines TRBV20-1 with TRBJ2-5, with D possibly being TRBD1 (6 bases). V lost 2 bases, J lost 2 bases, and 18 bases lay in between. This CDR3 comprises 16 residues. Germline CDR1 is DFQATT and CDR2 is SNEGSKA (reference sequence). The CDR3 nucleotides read TGCAGTGCTAGAAGAGACGGCAGGGGTCGGCAAGAGACCCAGTACTTC. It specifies CSARRDGRGRQETQYF.

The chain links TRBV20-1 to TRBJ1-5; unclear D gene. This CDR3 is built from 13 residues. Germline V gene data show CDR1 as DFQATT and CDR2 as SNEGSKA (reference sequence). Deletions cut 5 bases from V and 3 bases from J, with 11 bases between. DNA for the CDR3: TGCAGTGCTGCCCTCGGATCCAATCAGCCCCAGCATTTT. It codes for CSAALGSNQPQHF.

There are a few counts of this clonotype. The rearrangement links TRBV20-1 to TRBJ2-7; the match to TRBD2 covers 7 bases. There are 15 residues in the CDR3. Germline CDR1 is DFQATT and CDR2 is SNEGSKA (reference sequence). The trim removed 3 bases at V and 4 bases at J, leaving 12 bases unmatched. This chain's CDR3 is CSASGGRSGMYEQYF. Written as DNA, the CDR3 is TGCAGTGCTAGTGGGGGAAGGAGCGGGATGTACGAGCAGTACTTC.

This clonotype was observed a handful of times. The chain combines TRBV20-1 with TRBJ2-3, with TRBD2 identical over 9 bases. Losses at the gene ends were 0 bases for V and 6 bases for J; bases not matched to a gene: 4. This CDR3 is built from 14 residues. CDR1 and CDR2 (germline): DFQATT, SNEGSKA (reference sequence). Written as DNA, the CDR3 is TGCAGTGCTAGAGATCCGCGGGAGGGGGATACGCAGTATTTT. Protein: CSARDPREGDTQYF.

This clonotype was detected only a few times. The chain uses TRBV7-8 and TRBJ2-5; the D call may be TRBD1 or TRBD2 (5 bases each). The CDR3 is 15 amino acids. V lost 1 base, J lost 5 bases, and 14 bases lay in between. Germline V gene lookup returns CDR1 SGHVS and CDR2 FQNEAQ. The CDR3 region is CASSLGWAEGETQYF. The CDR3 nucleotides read TGTGCCAGCAGCTTAGGATGGGCAGAGGGGGAGACCCAGTACTTC. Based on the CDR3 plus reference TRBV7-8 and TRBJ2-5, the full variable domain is GAGVSQSPRYKVAKRGQDVALRCDPISGHVSLFWYQQALGQGPEFLTYFQNEAQLDKSGLPSDRFFAERPEGSVSTLKIQRTQQEDSAVYLCASSLGWAEGETQYFGPGTRLLVL.

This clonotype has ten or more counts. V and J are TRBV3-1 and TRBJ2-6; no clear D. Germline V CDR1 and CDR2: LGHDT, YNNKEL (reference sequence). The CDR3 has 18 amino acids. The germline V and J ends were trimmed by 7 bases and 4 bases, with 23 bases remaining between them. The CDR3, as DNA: TGTGCCAGCACCAACCCAAATGGAATCGCCTCAGGGGCCAACGTCCTGACTTTC. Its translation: CASTNPNGIASGANVLTF.

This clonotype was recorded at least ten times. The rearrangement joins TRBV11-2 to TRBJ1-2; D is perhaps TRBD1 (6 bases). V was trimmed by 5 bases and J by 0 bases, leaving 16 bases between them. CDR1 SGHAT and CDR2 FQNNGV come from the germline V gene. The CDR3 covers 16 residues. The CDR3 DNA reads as TGTGCCAGCAGCCCGAGCAGGGCAGGGGCTAACTATGGCTACACCTTC. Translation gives CASSPSRAGANYGYTF.

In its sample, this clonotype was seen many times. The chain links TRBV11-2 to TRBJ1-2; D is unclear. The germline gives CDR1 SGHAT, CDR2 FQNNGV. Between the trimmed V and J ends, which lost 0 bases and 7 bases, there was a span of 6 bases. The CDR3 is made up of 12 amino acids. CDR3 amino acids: CASSLEGIGYTF. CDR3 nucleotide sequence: TGTGCCAGCAGCTTAGAGGGCATTGGCTACACCTTC.

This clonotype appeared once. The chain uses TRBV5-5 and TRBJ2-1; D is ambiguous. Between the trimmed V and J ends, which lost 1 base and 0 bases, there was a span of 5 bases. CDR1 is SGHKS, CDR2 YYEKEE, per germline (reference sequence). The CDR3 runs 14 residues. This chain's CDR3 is CASSLSSSYNEQFF. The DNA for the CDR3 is TGTGCCAGCAGCTTGTCGAGCTCCTACAATGAGCAGTTCTTC. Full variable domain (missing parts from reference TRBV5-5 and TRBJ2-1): DAGVTQSPTHLIKTRGQQVTLRCSPISGHKSVSWYQQVLGQGPQFIFQYYEKEERGRGNFPDRFSARQFPNYSSELNVNALLLGDSALYLCASSLSSSYNEQFFGPGTRLTVL.